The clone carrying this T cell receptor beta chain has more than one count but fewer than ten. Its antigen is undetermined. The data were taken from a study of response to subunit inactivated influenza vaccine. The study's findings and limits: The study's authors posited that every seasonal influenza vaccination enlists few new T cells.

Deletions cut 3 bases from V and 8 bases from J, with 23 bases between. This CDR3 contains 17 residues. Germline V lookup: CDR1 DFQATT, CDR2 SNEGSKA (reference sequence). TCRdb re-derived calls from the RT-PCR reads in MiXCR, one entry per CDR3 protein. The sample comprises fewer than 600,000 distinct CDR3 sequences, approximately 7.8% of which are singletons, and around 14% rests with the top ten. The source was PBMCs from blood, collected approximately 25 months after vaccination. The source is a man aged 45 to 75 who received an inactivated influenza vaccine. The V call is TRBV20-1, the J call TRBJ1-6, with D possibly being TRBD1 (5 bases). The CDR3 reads CSARPQGEVWDYSPLHF. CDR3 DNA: TGCAGTGCTAGGCCTCAGGGTGAGGTTTGGGATTATTCACCCCTCCACTTT.